This TCR beta chain comes out of a study of T cells after somatic rescue of genetic block. The CDR3 consists of 14 residues. V was clipped by 1 base and J by 5 bases, with 10 bases between them. Looked up from germline, CDR1 is SNHLY and CDR2 is FYNNEI. The table came from immunoSEQ multiplex PCR; TCRdb's copy has only in-frame clones and leaves some out. This table has 60,000 to 90,000 clones, roughly 91% appearing once. The sequence came from a man younger than 40. The sequencing sample was made of peripheral blood mononuclear cells (PBMCs). This sequence joins TRBV2 and TRBJ2-3; the D is unclear. The CDR3 nucleotides read TGTGCCAGCAGTGAAGGTCCGTCTGTAGATACGCAGTATTTT. Its protein product is CASSEGPSVDTQYF.